These 5 T cell receptor beta chains came from one sample sequenced in a study of blood T cell repertoires in COVID-19. Clones were sequenced by immunoSEQ multiplex PCR, and TCRdb holds only the in-frame ones, with some missing. The sample has approximately 97,000 clones, roughly four fifths seen once. Material for sequencing was peripheral blood. These receptors came from a middle-aged man with active or convalescent COVID-19.

V is TRBV10-1 and J is TRBJ2-3; 8 bases map to TRBD1. This CDR3 is 16 amino acids long. Germline-derived CDR1 and CDR2 are WNHNN and SYGVQD (reference sequence). J gave up 2 bases and V 5 bases, and 9 bases lay outside the gene matches. CDR3 loop: CASSPNDRGNTDTQYF. The CDR3 DNA is TGCGCCAGCAGTCCTAACGACAGGGGAAACACAGATACGCAGTATTTT.

By share of the sample, this clone is medium-sized. This sequence joins TRBV3-1 (or the pseudogene TRBV3-2) and TRBJ1-2; tentatively, D is TRBD1 (5 bases). Trimming pared 0 bases from V and 6 bases from J, leaving 8 bases between. Germline V gives CDR1 LGHDT, CDR2 YNNKEL (reference sequence). CDR3 length: 13 amino acids. The CDR3 sequence is CASSQDMGHGYTF. The CDR3 DNA reads TGTGCCAGCAGCCAAGATATGGGGCATGGCTACACCTTC.

V and J are TRBV20-1 and TRBJ2-2; 8 bases map to TRBD1. The germline V gene has CDR1 DFQATT and CDR2 SNEGSKA (reference sequence). V lost 3 bases, J lost 0 bases, and 3 bases stayed unmatched. This CDR3 spans 15 amino acids. CDR3 residues: CSASRQGTNTGELFF. CDR3 nucleotides: TGCAGTGCTAGTCGACAGGGGACGAACACCGGGGAGCTGTTTTTT.

The CDR3 coding sequence is TGTGCCAGCAGAAGACTGGAGACCCAGTACTTC. It encodes CASRRLETQYF. V usage is TRBV6-6 and J usage is TRBJ2-5; D gene uncertain. The CDR3 loop spans 11 amino acids. Between the trimmed V and J ends, which lost 6 bases and 5 bases, there was a span of 7 bases. The germline V gene encodes CDR1 MNHNY and CDR2 SVGAGI (reference sequence).

The rearrangement uses TRBV6-6 and TRBJ1-1; the D gene is possibly TRBD1 (5 bases). The V end lost 7 bases, the J end lost 4 bases, and 13 bases lay between the germline ends. The CDR3 length is 13 residues. CDR1 MNHNY and CDR2 SVGAGI come from the germline V gene (reference sequence). The CDR3 here is CASNLDTGTEAFF. The CDR3 DNA sequence: TGTGCCAGCAACTTAGACACAGGCACTGAAGCTTTCTTT.